These T cell receptor beta chains were read from a single sample in a study of blood T cell repertoires in COVID-19. The assay was immunoSEQ multiplex PCR, and TCRdb's table has in-frame clones only and misses some. The sample includes tens of thousands of clones, around 86% of them seen just once. The sequencing sample was made of peripheral blood. These receptors came from a woman in her 70s with acute or convalescent COVID-19. Both conserved end residues are part of each CDR3. D genes are given only for firm matches. Not every row has a clone size; where given, it reads once, few, many or a size class.

v_gene	d_gene	j_gene	abundance	CDR3nt	CDR3aa
TRBV5-1	-	TRBJ1-2	-	TGCGCCAGCAGCATCGGCGGGTTTGTTGGCTACACCTTC	CASSIGGFVGYTF
TRBV7-2	TRBD1	TRBJ1-1	few	TGTGCCAGCAGCTTAGTGACAGGGGTCGACACTGAAGCTTTCTTT	CASSLVTGVDTEAFF
TRBV28	-	TRBJ1-2	few	TGTGCCAGCAGTTTCGGACTAGGGTACACCTTC	CASSFGLGYTF
TRBV21-1	-	TRBJ1-4	-	TGTGCCAGCAGAACCGGGACAGGGAGGGTTTTAGGTGAAAAACTGTTTTTT	CASRTGTGRVLGEKLFF
TRBV3-1/TRBV3-2	-	TRBJ1-1	-	TGTGCCAGCAGCCAACACGGGTCGAACACTGAAGCTTTCTTT	CASSQHGSNTEAFF
TRBV5-1	-	TRBJ1-4	-	TGCGCCAGCACCTCCGTGAGGCGCGGCCTTAATGAAAAACTGTTTTTT	CASTSVRRGLNEKLFF
TRBV28	-	TRBJ2-5	-	TGTGCCAGCACCACCGACGGGCAAGAGACCCAGTACTTC	CASTTDGQETQYF
TRBV3-1/TRBV3-2	TRBD1	TRBJ2-1	once	TGTGCCAGCAGCCAGCCCAGGGGGCTTTACAATGAGCAGTTCTTC	CASSQPRGLYNEQFF
TRBV6-4	-	TRBJ2-3	-	TGTGCCAGCGCCGAGGGCAAGGGTAACCGGCTTAGCACAGATACGCAGTATTTT	CASAEGKGNRLSTDTQYF
TRBV18	TRBD2	TRBJ2-3	-	TGTGCCAGCTCACCACAGGGGAGGGCCTCCACAGATACGCAGTATTTT	CASSPQGRASTDTQYF
TRBV5-1	TRBD1	TRBJ1-2	-	TGCGCCAGCAGCTCTGGGACAGGGGGCGTCTATGGCTACACCTTC	CASSSGTGGVYGYTF
TRBV19	TRBD1	TRBJ1-1	-	TGTGCCAGTAGTATAGAGCCAGGGGGGAACACTGAAGCTTTCTTT	CASSIEPGGNTEAFF
TRBV7-9	TRBD2	TRBJ2-1	-	TGTGCCAGCAGCTTATCTTGGCTAGCGGAAAACAATGAGCAGTTCTTC	CASSLSWLAENNEQFF
TRBV4-2	-	TRBJ1-1	-	TGTGCCAGCAGCCCCGGAGGGACTGAAGCTTTCTTT	CASSPGGTEAFF
TRBV12-3/TRBV12-4	TRBD1	TRBJ1-5	once	TGTGCCAGCAGTCTCAGGGGGTTGAAGCCCCAGCATTTT	CASSLRGLKPQHF
TRBV7-9	-	TRBJ1-6	-	TGTGCCAGCAGCTTAGTCCAGGGTTATAATTCACCCCTCCACTTT	CASSLVQGYNSPLHF
TRBV28	-	TRBJ1-1	-	TGTGCCAGCAGTCGCCCTACAGGGTTCGACACTGAAGCTTTCTTT	CASSRPTGFDTEAFF
TRBV14	-	TRBJ2-5	-	TGTGCCAGCAGCCAAGAAAGACAACAGTACTTC	CASSQERQQYF
TRBV18	-	TRBJ1-1	few	TGTGCCAGCTCACCTGTGGTCGGGGGGAGTGGCGCTGAAGCTTTCTTT	CASSPVVGGSGAEAFF
TRBV28	-	TRBJ1-2	few	TGTGCCAGCACCGCTCCGGGGTTGAGTAACTATGGCTACACCTTC	CASTAPGLSNYGYTF
TRBV6-5	TRBD1	TRBJ2-1	-	TGTGCCAGCAGTCGGGACAGAAAAGACAATGAGCAGTTCTTC	CASSRDRKDNEQFF
TRBV5-5	-	TRBJ2-1	-	TGTGCCAGCAGCTTGGCCGCGGGGAGGCAGTTCTTC	CASSLAAGRQFF
TRBV18	-	TRBJ1-1	-	TGTGCCAGCTCACCACCGGGGAAGGGAGGCACTGAAGCTTTCTTT	CASSPPGKGGTEAFF
TRBV18	TRBD2	TRBJ2-1	once	TGTGCCAGCTCACCAGACGGGGGGGGTTACAATGAGCAGTTCTTC	CASSPDGGGYNEQFF
TRBV12-3/TRBV12-4	-	TRBJ2-2	-	TGTGCCAGCAGTTCTACGGACACCGGGGAGCTGTTTTTT	CASSSTDTGELFF
TRBV28	-	TRBJ1-5	-	TGTGCCAGCAGTTTAGGAACAGGGAGAGGTAATCAGCCCCAGCATTTT	CASSLGTGRGNQPQHF
TRBV9	-	TRBJ2-1	-	TGTGCCAGCAGCGTAGACCCGGGGATCCAGTTCTTC	CASSVDPGIQFF
TRBV11-2	TRBD1	TRBJ1-4	-	TGTGCCAGCAGCTTAGAGGGCGGGACAGGGATTGAAAAACTGTTTTTT	CASSLEGGTGIEKLFF
TRBV7-9	-	TRBJ1-2	-	TGTGCCAGCAGCTTAGTGGGAGTGGACGAATTCGGCTACACCTTC	CASSLVGVDEFGYTF
TRBV7-9	-	TRBJ1-2	few	TGTGCCAGCAGCTCCGCGGCGGGAGGAGTCTATGGCTACACCTTC	CASSSAAGGVYGYTF
TRBV2	-	TRBJ1-5	-	TGTGCCAGCAGTGGGGAGGGTGGCGGCAATCAGCCCCAGCATTTT	CASSGEGGGNQPQHF
TRBV6-6	-	TRBJ1-4	-	TGTGCCAGCAGTTCGCGACAGACTAATGAAAAACTGTTTTTT	CASSSRQTNEKLFF
TRBV6-5	-	TRBJ1-1	-	TGTGCCAGCAGTTACTCACGCGGAATGAACACTGAAGCTTTCTTT	CASSYSRGMNTEAFF
TRBV23-1	TRBD1	TRBJ1-4	-	TGCGCCAGCAGCTTCCACCTGCAGGGGGCCTGGGAAAAACTGTTTTTT	CASSFHLQGAWEKLFF
TRBV25-1	TRBD1	TRBJ1-4	-	TGTGCCAGCAGTGCACGGACAGGAGGGCCGGAAAAACTGTTTTTT	CASSARTGGPEKLFF
TRBV6-4	-	TRBJ1-5	-	TGTGCCAGCAGTGAATCGGGAACGGGCAATCAGCCCCAGCATTTT	CASSESGTGNQPQHF
TRBV2	-	TRBJ1-6	-	TGTGCCAGCAGGGAAACAGATTTTAGCTCCTATAATTCACCCCTCCACTTT	CASRETDFSSYNSPLHF
TRBV28	-	TRBJ2-3	once	TGTGCCAGCAGTTTATATCCAGGAGGGCAGTATTTT	CASSLYPGGQYF
TRBV5-1	-	TRBJ2-5	-	TGCGCCAGCAGCCCAATGAGGTTTGAGACCCAGTACTTC	CASSPMRFETQYF
TRBV4-1	-	TRBJ2-1	-	TGCGCCAGCAGCCCCTCTCGGCGGGTAGAGCAGTTCTTC	CASSPSRRVEQFF
TRBV6-5	TRBD1	TRBJ2-7	-	TGTGCCAGCAGGGCCGGGACAGGGCTCTACGAGCAGTACTTC	CASRAGTGLYEQYF
TRBV5-1	TRBD1	TRBJ1-1	-	TGCGCCAGCAGGCCGGGACAGGGTGACACTGAAGCTTTCTTT	CASRPGQGDTEAFF
TRBV7-9	TRBD1	TRBJ2-7	-	TGTGCCAGCAGCAATTGGGACAGGGGGCAATACGAGCAGTACTTC	CASSNWDRGQYEQYF
TRBV4-1	-	TRBJ1-4	-	TGCGCCAGCAGCCGGGCTCACGAGTATTCTAATGAAAAACTGTTTTTT	CASSRAHEYSNEKLFF
TRBV27	-	TRBJ2-3	-	TGTGCCAGCAGTTTAACGGAGAGCACAGATACGCAGTATTTT	CASSLTESTDTQYF
TRBV19	-	TRBJ2-2	-	TGTGCCAGTAGGACGGACAGAACGAACACCGGGGAGCTGTTTTTT	CASRTDRTNTGELFF
TRBV2	-	TRBJ1-6	-	TGTGCCAGCAGGACAGAGAGCTCCTATAATTCACCCCTCCACTTT	CASRTESSYNSPLHF
TRBV11-3	TRBD2	TRBJ2-1	-	TGTGCCAGCAGCTTAGATAGCGGGAGGGCTAATGAGCAGTTCTTC	CASSLDSGRANEQFF
TRBV19	-	TRBJ2-3	-	TGTGCCAGTAGTAACATTCGCGATACGCAGTATTTT	CASSNIRDTQYF
TRBV7-9	TRBD1	TRBJ1-1	-	TGTGCCAGCAGCCTATGGACAGGGGACACTGAAGCTTTCTTT	CASSLWTGDTEAFF
TRBV5-1	-	TRBJ2-5	once	TGCGCCAGCGGAGGACTACCAGAGTACCAAGAGACCCAGTACTTC	CASGGLPEYQETQYF
TRBV18	-	TRBJ1-4	-	TGTGCCAGCTCTCCCTTCGAGGCTACTAATGAAAAACTGTTTTTT	CASSPFEATNEKLFF
TRBV4-2	-	TRBJ2-1	-	TGTGCCAGCAGCCAAGAAGGGGGGGCGGCCCTACAGCCTTACAATGAGCAGTTCTTC	CASSQEGGAALQPYNEQFF
TRBV28	TRBD1	TRBJ1-3	-	TGTGCCAGCAGGCTACAGGGGGCAGGTGGAAACACCATATATTTT	CASRLQGAGGNTIYF
TRBV5-1	TRBD2	TRBJ2-1	-	TGCGCCAGCAGAGGGACTAGCGGGAAGAAAGATTACAATGAGCAGTTCTTC	CASRGTSGKKDYNEQFF